This TCR beta chain appears in the sequencing data of a study of blood T cell repertoires in COVID-19. Participants spanned ages roughly 18 to 90 years and resided in 20 to 30 US areas. Each participant's cohort was designated according to participant-reported clinical history. As originally analysed: Amplification of reference gene primers provided the estimated nucleated cell counts. Sequencing was performed with immunoSEQ multiplex PCR; in TCRdb, only in-frame clones are kept and a portion is missing. Clone size and the V and J calls come from that table; the DNA yielded D and trimming. The table lists 250,000 or so clones, around 90% of them singletons. Germline V gene sequence: CDR1 MGHDK, CDR2 SYGVNS. There are 15 residues in the CDR3. V dropped 1 base and J dropped 7; count of bases not matched to a gene: 6.

The origin of this receptor is a human donor in a cohort exposed to, infected with or recovered from COVID-19 (not recorded which). The donor label of this sample is uncertain. The source material was PBMCs or T cells enriched from blood (not recorded which). V gene TRBV25-1 combines with J gene TRBJ2-1, with 8 bases that match TRBD2. The CDR3 coding sequence is TGTGCCAGCAGTGAATTAGCGGGGCGGTCGAATGAGCAGTTCTTC. Translation gives CASSELAGRSNEQFF.